This TCR beta chain emerged from a study of metastatic and nonmetastatic thyroid tumors (dated by TCRdb to the early 2020s). In terms of the full investigation: The researchers compared repertoires between peripheral blood samples and tumor or nodule tissue samples from patients with malignant or benign thyroid disease.

As for this clone: The antigen it binds to is not known. Within one base of it there is no much larger clone, and no base qualities were kept.

Library prep was done by PCR. Sequencing was carried out with an Illumina HiSeq 4000. High-throughput sequencing was used to profile the CDR3 region of the TCR beta-chain in every patient. Regarding the original processing steps: The researchers built a classifier to tell apart papillary thyroid cancer patients with distant metastasis, based on CDR3 differences among clinicopathological groups. To measure repertoire diversity the researchers used the Shannon index, while the Morisita-Horn index served to gauge how similar the tumor and blood repertoires were. TCRdb trimmed public reads at Q25 via fastp, called clones via MiXCR and kept in-frame beta chains. The V and J calls here are based on TCRdb, not the publication. The sample table lists some 15,000 clones, about 3.5% of them with a count of one. Less than 25% of the sample is held by the ten biggest clonotypes. No treatment had been received by any patient before thyroid surgery. Patient clinical samples collected from about 2011 to 2018 were retrospectively analysed using T-cell receptor beta sequencing.

What the study reported, not specific to this receptor: In both blood and tumor samples, TCR beta diversity was reported to be significantly higher in malignant tumors than in benign nodules.

The sequence was obtained from a female donor with papillary thyroid cancer or a benign thyroid nodule (not recorded which). Some clones in this sample may be carry-over from other donors' samples. Sequenced sample: tumor tissue.

The nucleotide sequence reads as follows: TGTGCCAGCAGCGAGAGCGTATATGGCTACACCTTC. This codes for CASSESVYGYTF. The V and J genes are TRBV3-1 and TRBJ1-2, with an unclear D gene assignment. The CDR3 spans 12 residues, from the cysteine through the phenylalanine. The retained sequence is limited to the CDR3, 36 bases, with the frame set at the first base. CDR1 and CDR2 are drawn from the germline V gene (reference sequence): LGHDT, YNNKEL. The junction carries 9 bases between V and J, which are trimmed by 5 bases and 5 bases respectively.